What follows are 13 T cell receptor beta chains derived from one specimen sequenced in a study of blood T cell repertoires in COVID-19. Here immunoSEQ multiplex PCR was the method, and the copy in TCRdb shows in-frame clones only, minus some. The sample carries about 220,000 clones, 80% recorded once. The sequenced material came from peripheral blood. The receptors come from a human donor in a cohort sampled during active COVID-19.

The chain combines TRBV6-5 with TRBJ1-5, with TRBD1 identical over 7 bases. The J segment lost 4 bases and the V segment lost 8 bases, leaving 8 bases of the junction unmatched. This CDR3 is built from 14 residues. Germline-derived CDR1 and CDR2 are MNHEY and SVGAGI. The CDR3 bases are TGTGCCAGCCTCCCGGGACAGTGGAATCAGCCCCAGCATTTT. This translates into CASLPGQWNQPQHF.

In nucleotides, the CDR3 is TGTGCCAGCAGCCAGACAAGAGATAACTATGGCTACACCTTC. Amino acid sequence: CASSQTRDNYGYTF. The V call is TRBV4-2, the J call TRBJ1-2; no clear D. CDR3 length equals 14 residues. Germline values: CDR1 LGHNA, CDR2 YNFKEQ. Trimming left V 3 bases short and J 1 base short, with 9 bases between.

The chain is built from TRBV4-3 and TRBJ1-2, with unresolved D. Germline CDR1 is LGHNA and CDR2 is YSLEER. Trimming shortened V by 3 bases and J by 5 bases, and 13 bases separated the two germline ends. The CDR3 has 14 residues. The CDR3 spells CASSQAVTSYGYTF. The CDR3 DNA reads TGCGCCAGCAGCCAGGCCGTGACATCTTATGGCTACACCTTC.

In DNA form, the CDR3 reads TGTGCCAGCAGCTTAGCGGGGGGGCCTTGGAATGAGCAGTTCTTC. Residues: CASSLAGGPWNEQFF. This sequence joins TRBV11-2 and TRBJ2-1, with 8 bases fitting TRBD2. Per the germline V gene, CDR1 is SGHAT and CDR2 is FQNNGV. The CDR3 sequence is 15 residues long. V shed 1 base, J shed 7 bases, and the junction held 6 bases outside the gene matches.

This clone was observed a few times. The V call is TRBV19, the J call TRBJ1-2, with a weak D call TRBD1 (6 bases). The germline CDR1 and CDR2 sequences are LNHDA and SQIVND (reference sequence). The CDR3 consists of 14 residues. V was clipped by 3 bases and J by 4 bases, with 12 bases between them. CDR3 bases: TGTGCCAGTAGTATTGAGGGACAAAGCTATGGCTACACCTTC. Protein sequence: CASSIEGQSYGYTF.

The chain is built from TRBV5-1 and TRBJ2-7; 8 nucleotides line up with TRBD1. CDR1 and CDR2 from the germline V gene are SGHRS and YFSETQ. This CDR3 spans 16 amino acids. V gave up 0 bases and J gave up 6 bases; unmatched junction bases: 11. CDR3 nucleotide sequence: TGCGCCAGCAGCTTGGCCCCCCTGGGGACAGGAGCCGAGCAGTACTTC. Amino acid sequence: CASSLAPLGTGAEQYF.

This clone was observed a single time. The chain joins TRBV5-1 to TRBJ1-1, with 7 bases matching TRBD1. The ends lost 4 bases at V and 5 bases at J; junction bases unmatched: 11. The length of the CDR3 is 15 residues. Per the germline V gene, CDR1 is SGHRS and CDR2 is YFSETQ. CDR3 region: CASSRRQGVETEAFF. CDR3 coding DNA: TGCGCCAGCAGCCGCCGACAGGGAGTGGAAACTGAAGCTTTCTTT.

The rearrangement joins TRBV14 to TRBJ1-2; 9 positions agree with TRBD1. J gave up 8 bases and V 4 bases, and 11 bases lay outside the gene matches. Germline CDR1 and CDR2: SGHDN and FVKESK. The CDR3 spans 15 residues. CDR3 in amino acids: CASSPRDRVVEGYTF. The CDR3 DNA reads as TGTGCCAGCAGCCCTCGGGACAGGGTGGTTGAGGGCTACACCTTC.

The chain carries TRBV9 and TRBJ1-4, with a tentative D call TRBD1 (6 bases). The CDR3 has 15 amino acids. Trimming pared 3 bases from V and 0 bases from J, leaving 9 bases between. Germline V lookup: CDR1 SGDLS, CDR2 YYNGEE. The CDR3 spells CASSGGHATNEKLFF. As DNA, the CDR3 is TGTGCCAGCAGCGGGGGGCATGCAACTAATGAAAAACTGTTTTTT.

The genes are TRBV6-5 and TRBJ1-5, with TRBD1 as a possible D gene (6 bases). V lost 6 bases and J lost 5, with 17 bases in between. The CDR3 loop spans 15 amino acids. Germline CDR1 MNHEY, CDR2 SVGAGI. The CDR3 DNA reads TGTGCCAGCAGCCCACGCCTGGACAGTTATCAGCCCCAGCATTTT. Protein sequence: CASSPRLDSYQPQHF.

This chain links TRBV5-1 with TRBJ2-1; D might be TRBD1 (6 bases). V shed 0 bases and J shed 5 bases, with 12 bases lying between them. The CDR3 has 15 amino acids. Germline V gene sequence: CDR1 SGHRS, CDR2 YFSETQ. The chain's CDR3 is CASSLVAGDNNEQFF. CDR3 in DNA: TGCGCCAGCAGCTTGGTGGCAGGGGATAACAATGAGCAGTTCTTC.

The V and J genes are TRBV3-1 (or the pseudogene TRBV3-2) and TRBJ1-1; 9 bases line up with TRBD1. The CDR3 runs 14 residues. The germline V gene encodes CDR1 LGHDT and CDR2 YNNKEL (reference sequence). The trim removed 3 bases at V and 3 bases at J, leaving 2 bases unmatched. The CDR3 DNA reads TGTGCCAGCAGCCAGACAGGGGGGGACACTGAAGCTTTCTTT. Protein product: CASSQTGGDTEAFF.

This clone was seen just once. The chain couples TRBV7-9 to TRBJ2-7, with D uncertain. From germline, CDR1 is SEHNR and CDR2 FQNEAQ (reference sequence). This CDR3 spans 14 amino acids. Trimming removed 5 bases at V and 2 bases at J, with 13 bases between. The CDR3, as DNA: TGTGCCAGCAGCCCGTGGCCCGATACCTACGAGCAGTACTTC. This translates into CASSPWPDTYEQYF.